This T cell receptor beta chain comes out of a study of blood T cell repertoires in COVID-19. Background on the study: Donors in Cohort 3 counted as recovered after two negative PCRs, clearance, or symptom resolution. PBMCs, B-cell-depleted T cells, or T cells provided the cDNA or gDNA that made up the material.

Participant-reported clinical history was the basis for cohort assignment. Sequencing was performed with immunoSEQ multiplex PCR; in TCRdb, only in-frame clones are kept and a portion is missing. Of approximately 190,000 clones in the sample, around 86% were seen once. Looked up from germline, CDR1 is SQVTM and CDR2 is ANQGSEA. V trimming: 3 bases; J trimming: 1 base; junction bases outside the gene matches: 5. This CDR3 region has 16 residues. V is TRBV29-1 and J is TRBJ2-3, with 12 bases identical to TRBD2. Sequenced sample: PBMCs or T cells enriched from blood (not recorded which). The sequence came from a woman aged 40 to 50 in a cohort exposed to, infected with or recovered from COVID-19 (not recorded which). CDR3 in DNA: TGCAGCGTTGAGGGACTAGCGGGTTCTCGCACAGATACGCAGTATTTT. Its translation is CSVEGLAGSRTDTQYF.